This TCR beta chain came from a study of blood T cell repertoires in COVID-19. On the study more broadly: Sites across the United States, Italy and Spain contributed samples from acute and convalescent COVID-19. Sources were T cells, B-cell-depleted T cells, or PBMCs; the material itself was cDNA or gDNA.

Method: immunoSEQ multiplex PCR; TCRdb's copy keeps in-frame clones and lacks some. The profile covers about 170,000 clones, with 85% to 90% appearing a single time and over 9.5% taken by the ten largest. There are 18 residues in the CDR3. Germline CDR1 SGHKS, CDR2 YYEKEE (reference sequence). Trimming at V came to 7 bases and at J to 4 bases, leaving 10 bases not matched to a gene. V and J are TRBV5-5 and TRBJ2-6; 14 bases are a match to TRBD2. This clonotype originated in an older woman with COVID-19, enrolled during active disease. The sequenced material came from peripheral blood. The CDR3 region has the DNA TGTGCCAGCGTCGTGGGACTAGCGGGAGTGTTGGGGGCCAACGTCCTGACTTTC. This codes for CASVVGLAGVLGANVLTF.